This section outlines one T cell receptor (beta chain) sequence together with its context. No antigen is known for it. The sample originates from a study of beta chain features in type 1 diabetes. Study summary: All samples combined gave roughly 100,000,000 sorted cells for examination. Overall study findings and caveats: Type 1 diabetes patients showed fewer insertions and more deletions at VDJ junctions. When Type 1 diabetes patients were examined, their TCRB CDR3s proved moderately but significantly shorter in all four CD4+ subsets.

Sampling consisted of one heparinised blood draw per donor, averaging around 100 mL. This CDR3 contains 15 residues. Germline trimming cut 6 bases from V and 4 bases from J; bases unmatched to any gene: 10. The germline gives CDR1 MDHEN, CDR2 SYDVKM. Expressed TCRB transcripts were sequenced, since all the RNA that had been isolated was reverse transcribed. Produced via immunoSEQ multiplex PCR; TCRdb's table is partial and in-frame only. The repertoire includes about 150,000 clones, about a tenth of them detected once, and 0.45% to 0.6% sits in the top ten. The sequencing sample was made of central memory CD4+ T cells from blood. This receptor was identified in a man under 40 with type 1 diabetes. The rearrangement joins TRBV28 to TRBJ2-7; 9 nucleotides match TRBD1. Here the CDR3 reads CASRTTGTGSYEQYF. CDR3 nucleotide sequence: TGTGCCAGCAGAACAACCGGGACAGGGAGTTACGAGCAGTACTTC.